Listed below are T cell receptor beta chains from one sample, sequenced in a study of post-analysis software for immune sequencing data. TCRdb reanalysed the PCR reads using MiXCR and keeps one entry per CDR3 protein. The sample has 650,000 to 850,000 distinct CDR3 sequences; roughly 46% are singletons. Sequenced sample: blood. Receptors originate from a girl under 18 with multiple sclerosis. Both conserved end residues are part of each CDR3.

CDR3aa,j_gene,v_gene
CASSPRLAGINEQFF,TRBJ2-1,TRBV12-3/TRBV12-4
CASSLAGGIEGSYEQYF,TRBJ2-7,TRBV7-2
CSVQTRLSYEQFF,TRBJ2-1,TRBV20-1
CATSRDLARGGDTQYF,TRBJ2-3,TRBV15
CSTAGLALNEQFF,TRBJ2-1,TRBV29-1
CASSQLAGGAYEQYF,TRBJ2-7,TRBV4-3
CASSPDGFYEQYF,NA,TRBV7-2
CSAIGAGTYNEQFF,TRBJ2-1,TRBV20-1
CSVLSNHQLFF,TRBJ1-4,TRBV29-1
CASKLLVGGGIEQFF,TRBJ2-1,TRBV27
CAIRGQVGPEAFF,TRBJ1-1,TRBV10-3
CATRPGTGFGTVGYTF,TRBJ1-2,TRBV2
CASSKGEEFTDTQYF,TRBJ2-3,TRBV25-1
CSAIFSGFYNEQFF,TRBJ2-1,TRBV20-1
CASSFGSTEAFF,TRBJ1-1,TRBV12-3/TRBV12-4
CASSIAGGETQYF,TRBJ2-5,TRBV5-1
CASSARTGVGYEQYF,TRBJ2-7,TRBV7-9
CATSDPNRSGRTDTQYF,TRBJ2-3,TRBV24-1
CASSFSAGGDEQYF,TRBJ2-7,TRBV5-1
CSAESGSLYEQYF,TRBJ2-7,TRBV20-1
CASSPRHGTDTQYF,TRBJ2-3,TRBV27
CASSQGDPGDTQYF,TRBJ2-3,TRBV6-2/TRBV6-3
CASSPAQKYGYTF,TRBJ1-2,TRBV5-6
CASQIGGQQFF,TRBJ2-1,TRBV12-3/TRBV12-4
CAISQDPNEQFF,TRBJ2-1,TRBV10-3
CATQGLVRESTYEQYF,NA,TRBV15
CASSLAGGGIQETQYF,TRBJ2-5,TRBV7-9
CASSLGTASTDTQYF,TRBJ2-3,TRBV5-1
CSARDGVRGTRGAEAFF,TRBJ1-1,TRBV20-1
CASTQEPMITEAFF,TRBJ1-1,TRBV5-1
CASSLTGTSGDYEQYF,TRBJ2-7,TRBV27
CSATTTDRGEQYF,TRBJ2-7,TRBV20-1
CASSLGQGTWETQYF,NA,TRBV11-2
CAISEASYGTEDYEQYF,TRBJ2-7,TRBV10-3
CASSPGDRGGNQPQHF,TRBJ1-5,TRBV12-3/TRBV12-4
CASSSVGEGEQFF,TRBJ2-1,TRBV7-3
CASSLPGGPRVDTQYF,TRBJ2-3,TRBV28
CSAKEYGETQYF,NA,TRBV20-1
CSARFGNMGNQPQHF,TRBJ1-5,TRBV20-1
CASSRGGVRETQYF,TRBJ2-5,TRBV19
CASRRAAITETQYF,TRBJ2-5,TRBV6-1
CASSSGTSGSGYEQYF,TRBJ2-7,TRBV7-9
CSARSQGGPHQETQYF,TRBJ2-5,TRBV20-1
CASSVGVASGRTDTQYF,TRBJ2-3,TRBV9
CASSQDWTGVNEQFF,TRBJ2-1,TRBV4-1
CASSKGQGDEKLFF,TRBJ1-4,TRBV5-1
CASSRGGIETQYF,TRBJ2-5,TRBV7-2
CATSDPAGTQYF,TRBJ2-5,TRBV24-1